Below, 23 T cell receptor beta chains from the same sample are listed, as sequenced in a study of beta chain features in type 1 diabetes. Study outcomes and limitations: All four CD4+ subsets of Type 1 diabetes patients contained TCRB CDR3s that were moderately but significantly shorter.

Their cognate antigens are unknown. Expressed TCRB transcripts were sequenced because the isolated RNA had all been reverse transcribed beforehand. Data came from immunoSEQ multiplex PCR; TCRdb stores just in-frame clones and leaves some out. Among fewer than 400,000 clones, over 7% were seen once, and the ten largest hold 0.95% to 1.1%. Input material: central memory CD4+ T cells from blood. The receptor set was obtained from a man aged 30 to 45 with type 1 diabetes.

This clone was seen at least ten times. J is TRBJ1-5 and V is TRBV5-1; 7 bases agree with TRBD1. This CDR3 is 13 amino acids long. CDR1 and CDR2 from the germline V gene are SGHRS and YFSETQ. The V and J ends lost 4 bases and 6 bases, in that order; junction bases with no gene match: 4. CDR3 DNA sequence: TGCGCCAGCAGCCTGGGGACAGCTCAGCCCCAGCATTTT. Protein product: CASSLGTAQPQHF.

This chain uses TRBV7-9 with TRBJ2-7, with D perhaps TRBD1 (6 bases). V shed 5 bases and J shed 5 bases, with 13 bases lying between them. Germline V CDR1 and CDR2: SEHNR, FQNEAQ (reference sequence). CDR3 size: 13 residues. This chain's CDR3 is CASSPQGSNEQYF. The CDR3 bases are TGTGCCAGCAGCCCACAGGGTAGCAACGAGCAGTACTTC.

CDR3 residues: CASSAYNTGADTQYF. The CDR3, as DNA: TGTGCCAGCAGTGCTTACAACACAGGGGCAGATACGCAGTATTTT. This rearrangement joins TRBV25-1 to TRBJ2-3; 7 bases align to TRBD1. The CDR3 sequence is 15 residues long. The germline V gene encodes CDR1 MGHDK and CDR2 SYGVNS. J was trimmed by 4 bases and V by 4 bases; bases with no gene match: 8.

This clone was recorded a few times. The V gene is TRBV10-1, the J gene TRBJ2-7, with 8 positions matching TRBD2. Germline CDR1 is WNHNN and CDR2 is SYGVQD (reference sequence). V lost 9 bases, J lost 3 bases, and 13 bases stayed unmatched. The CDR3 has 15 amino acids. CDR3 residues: CARLIGRGGDYEQYF. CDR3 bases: TGCGCCAGACTTATAGGACGGGGGGGAGACTACGAGCAGTACTTC.

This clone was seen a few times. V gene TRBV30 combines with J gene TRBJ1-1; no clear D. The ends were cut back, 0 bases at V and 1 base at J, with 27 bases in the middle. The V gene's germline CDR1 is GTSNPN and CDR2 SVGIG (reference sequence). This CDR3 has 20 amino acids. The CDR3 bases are TGTGCCTGGAGTGTAAGGGAGCTTCTGGCAGTAAAAGGGCCGAACACTGAAGCTTTCTTT. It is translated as CAWSVRELLAVKGPNTEAFF.

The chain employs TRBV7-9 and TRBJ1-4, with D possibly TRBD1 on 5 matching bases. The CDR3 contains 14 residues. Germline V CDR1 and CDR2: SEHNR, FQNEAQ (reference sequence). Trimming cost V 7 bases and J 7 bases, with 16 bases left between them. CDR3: CASTKAGPLEKLFF. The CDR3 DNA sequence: TGTGCCAGCACGAAGGCGGGACCGCTTGAAAAACTGTTTTTT.

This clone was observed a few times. The DNA of the CDR3 is TGCACCAGCGGCCTCGGGGTCTGGCATTTT. Translation gives CTSGLGVWHF. The chain recombines TRBV1 with TRBJ1-5. TRBV1 represents a pseudogene. This CDR3 comprises 10 residues.

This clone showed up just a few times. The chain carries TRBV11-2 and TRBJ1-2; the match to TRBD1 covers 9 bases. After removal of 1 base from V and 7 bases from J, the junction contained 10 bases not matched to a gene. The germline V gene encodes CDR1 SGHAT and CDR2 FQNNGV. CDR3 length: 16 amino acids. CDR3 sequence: CASSLANRGRGFGYTF. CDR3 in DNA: TGTGCCAGCAGCTTAGCAAACAGGGGGCGAGGGTTTGGCTACACCTTC.

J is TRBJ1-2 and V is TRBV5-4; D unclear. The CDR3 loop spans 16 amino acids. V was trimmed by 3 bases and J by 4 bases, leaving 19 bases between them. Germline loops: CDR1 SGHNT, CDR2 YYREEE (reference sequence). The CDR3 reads CASSSSALPRGYGYTF. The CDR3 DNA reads TGTGCCAGCAGCTCTTCGGCCCTTCCTCGGGGCTATGGCTACACCTTC.

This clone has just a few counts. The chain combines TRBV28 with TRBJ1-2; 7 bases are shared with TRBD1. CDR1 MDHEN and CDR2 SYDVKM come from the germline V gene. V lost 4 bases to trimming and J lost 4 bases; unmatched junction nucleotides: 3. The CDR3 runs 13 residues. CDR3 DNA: TGTGCCAGCAGTTCCACAGGGGTCTATGGCTACACCTTC. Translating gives CASSSTGVYGYTF.

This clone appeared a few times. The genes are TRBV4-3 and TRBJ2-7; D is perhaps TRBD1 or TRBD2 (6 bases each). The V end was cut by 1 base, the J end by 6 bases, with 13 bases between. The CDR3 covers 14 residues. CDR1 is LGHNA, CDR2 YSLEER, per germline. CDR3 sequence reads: CASSQAQGRREQYF. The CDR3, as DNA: TGCGCCAGCAGCCAAGCCCAGGGGAGGCGCGAGCAGTACTTC.

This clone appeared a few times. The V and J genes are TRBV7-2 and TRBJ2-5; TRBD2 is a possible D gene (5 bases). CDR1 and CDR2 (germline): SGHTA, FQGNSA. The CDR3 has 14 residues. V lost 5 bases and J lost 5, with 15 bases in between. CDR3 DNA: TGTGCCAGCAGCGTACGGACCCGGAGGGAGACCCAGTACTTC. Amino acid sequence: CASSVRTRRETQYF.

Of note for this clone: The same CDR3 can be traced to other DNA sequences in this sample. Here the CDR3 DNA reads TGTGCCAGTAGTATACAGGGTGAAGGCTCACCCCTCCACTTT. Translated: CASSIQGEGSPLHF. This chain links TRBV19 with TRBJ1-6, with D perhaps matching TRBD1 (5 bases). CDR1 is LNHDA and CDR2 is SQIVND in the germline V gene (reference sequence). This CDR3 is built from 14 residues. The V end lost 2 bases, the J end lost 10 bases, and 12 bases lay between the germline ends.

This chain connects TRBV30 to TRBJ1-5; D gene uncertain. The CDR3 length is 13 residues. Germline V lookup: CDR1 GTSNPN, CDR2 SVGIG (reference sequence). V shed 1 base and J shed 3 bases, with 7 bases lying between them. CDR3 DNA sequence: TGTGCCTGGAGTGAATCCCCCAATCAGCCCCAGCATTTT. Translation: CAWSESPNQPQHF.

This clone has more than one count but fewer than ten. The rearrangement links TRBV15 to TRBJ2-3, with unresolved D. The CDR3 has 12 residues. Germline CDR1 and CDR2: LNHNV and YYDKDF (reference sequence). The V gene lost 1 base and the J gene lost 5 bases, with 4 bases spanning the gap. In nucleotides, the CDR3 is TGTGCCACCAGCAGAGTGGGAGATACGCAGTATTTT. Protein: CATSRVGDTQYF.

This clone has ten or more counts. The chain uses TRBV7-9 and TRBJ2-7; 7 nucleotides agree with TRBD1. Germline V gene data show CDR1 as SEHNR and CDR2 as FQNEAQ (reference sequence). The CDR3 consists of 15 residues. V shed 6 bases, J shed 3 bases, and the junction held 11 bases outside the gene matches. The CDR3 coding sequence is TGTGCCAGCAGTCCCAAAGTGAGACAGGGCTACGAGCAGTACTTC. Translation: CASSPKVRQGYEQYF.

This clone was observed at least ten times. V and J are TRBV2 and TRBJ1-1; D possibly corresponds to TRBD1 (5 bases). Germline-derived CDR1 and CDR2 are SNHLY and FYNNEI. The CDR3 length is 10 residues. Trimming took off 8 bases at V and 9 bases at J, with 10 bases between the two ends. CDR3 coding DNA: TGTGCCAGCGGGGACCCAAAAGCTTTCTTT. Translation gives CASGDPKAFF.

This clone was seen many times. Written as DNA, the CDR3 is TGTGCCAGCAGGAGGGCGAAGAATGAAAAACTGTTTTTT. It yields the protein CASRRAKNEKLFF. The chain employs TRBV7-9 and TRBJ1-4; D unclear. CDR3 length: 13 residues. The V end was cut by 6 bases, the J end by 5 bases, with 10 bases between. Looked up from germline, CDR1 is SEHNR and CDR2 is FQNEAQ (reference sequence). Drawing the rest from reference TRBV7-9 and TRBJ1-4, the complete variable domain is DTGVSQNPRHKITKRGQNVTFRCDPISEHNRLYWYRQTLGQGPEFLTYFQNEAQLEKSRLLSDRFSAERPKGSFSTLEIQRTEQGDSAMYLCASRRAKNEKLFFGSGTQLSVL.

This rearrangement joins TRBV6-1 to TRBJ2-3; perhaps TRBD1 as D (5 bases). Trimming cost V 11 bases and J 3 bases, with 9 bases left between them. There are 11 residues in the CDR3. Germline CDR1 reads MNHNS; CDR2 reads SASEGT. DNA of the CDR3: TGTGCCGCCCAGGGAACAGATACGCAGTATTTT. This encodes CAAQGTDTQYF.

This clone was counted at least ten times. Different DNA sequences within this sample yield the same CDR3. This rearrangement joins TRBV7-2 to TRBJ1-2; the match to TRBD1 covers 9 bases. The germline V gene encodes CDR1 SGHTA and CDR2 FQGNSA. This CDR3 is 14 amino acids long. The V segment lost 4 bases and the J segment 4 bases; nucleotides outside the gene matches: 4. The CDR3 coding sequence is TGTGCCAGCAGCTCGGGACAGGGATCCTATGGCTACACCTTC. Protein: CASSSGQGSYGYTF.

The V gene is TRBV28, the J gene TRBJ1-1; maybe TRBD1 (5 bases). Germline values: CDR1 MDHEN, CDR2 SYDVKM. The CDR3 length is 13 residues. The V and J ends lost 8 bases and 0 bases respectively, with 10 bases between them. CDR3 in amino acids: CASLQGLNTEAFF. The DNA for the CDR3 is TGTGCCAGCCTCCAGGGTCTGAACACTGAAGCTTTCTTT.

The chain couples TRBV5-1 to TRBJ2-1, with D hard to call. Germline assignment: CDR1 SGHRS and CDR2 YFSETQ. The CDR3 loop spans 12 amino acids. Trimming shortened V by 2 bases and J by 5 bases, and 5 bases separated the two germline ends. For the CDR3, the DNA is TGCGCCAGCAGCTTCCTCAACAATGAGCAGTTCTTC. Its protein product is CASSFLNNEQFF.

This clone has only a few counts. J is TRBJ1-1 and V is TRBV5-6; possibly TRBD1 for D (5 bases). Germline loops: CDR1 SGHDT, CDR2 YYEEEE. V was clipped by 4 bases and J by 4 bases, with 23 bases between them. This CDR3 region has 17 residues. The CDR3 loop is CASSMGVRKWEATEAFF. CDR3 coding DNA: TGTGCCAGCAGCATGGGGGTGAGGAAGTGGGAAGCCACTGAAGCTTTCTTT.